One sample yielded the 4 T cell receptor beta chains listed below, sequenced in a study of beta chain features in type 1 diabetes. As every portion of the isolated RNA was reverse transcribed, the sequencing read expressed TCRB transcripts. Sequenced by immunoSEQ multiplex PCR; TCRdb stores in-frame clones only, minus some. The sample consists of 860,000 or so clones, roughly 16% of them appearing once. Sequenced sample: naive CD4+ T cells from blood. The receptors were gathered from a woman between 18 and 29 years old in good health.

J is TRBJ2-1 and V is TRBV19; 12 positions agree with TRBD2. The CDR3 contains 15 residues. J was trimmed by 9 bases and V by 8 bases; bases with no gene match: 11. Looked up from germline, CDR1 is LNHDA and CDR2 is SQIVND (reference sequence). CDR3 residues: CASSGPTSGRGEQFF. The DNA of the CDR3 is TGTGCCAGTTCTGGTCCGACTAGCGGGAGAGGTGAGCAGTTCTTC.

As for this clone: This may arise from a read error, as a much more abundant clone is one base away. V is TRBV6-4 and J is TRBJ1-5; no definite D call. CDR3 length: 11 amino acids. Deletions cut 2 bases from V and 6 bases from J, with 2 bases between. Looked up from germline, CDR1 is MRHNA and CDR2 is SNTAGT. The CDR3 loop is CASSDVQPQHF. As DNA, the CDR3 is TGTGCCAGCAGTGACGTTCAGCCCCAGCATTTT.

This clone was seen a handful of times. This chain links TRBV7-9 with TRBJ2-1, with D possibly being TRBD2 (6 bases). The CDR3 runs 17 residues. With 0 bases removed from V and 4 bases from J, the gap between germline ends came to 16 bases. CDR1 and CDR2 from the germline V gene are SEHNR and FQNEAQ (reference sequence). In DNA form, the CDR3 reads TGTGCCAGCAGCTTAGCGCTGGGCACACGGGGGTACAATGAGCAGTTCTTC. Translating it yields CASSLALGTRGYNEQFF.

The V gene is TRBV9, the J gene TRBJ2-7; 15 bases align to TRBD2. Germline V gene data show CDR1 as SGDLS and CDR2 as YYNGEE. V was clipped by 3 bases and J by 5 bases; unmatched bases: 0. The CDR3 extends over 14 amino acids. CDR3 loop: CASSGTSGRDEQYF. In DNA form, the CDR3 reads TGTGCCAGCAGCGGGACTAGCGGGAGGGACGAGCAGTACTTC.